This entry concerns a single T cell receptor beta chain. Its target is unknown. The data were taken from a study of beta chain features in type 1 diabetes. The study's findings and limits: The question left open here concerned HLA type influencing TCRB rearrangement. Within patients, naive, central memory and Treg TCRB repertoires seemed more similar than within healthy donors.

One heparinised draw of blood, averaging around 120 mL, came from each donor. All of the isolated RNA was reverse transcribed, so expressed TCRB transcripts were sequenced. Measured with immunoSEQ multiplex PCR; TCRdb has only the in-frame clones, and not every one. The repertoire includes a few hundred thousand clones, 13% to 15% of them detected once, and more than 6.5% sits in the top ten. This CDR3 spans 12 amino acids. The V end was cut by 3 bases, the J end by 10 bases, with 10 bases between. Per the germline V gene, CDR1 is MDHEN and CDR2 is SYDVKM. The sequenced material came from central memory CD4+ T cells from blood. The chain couples TRBV28 to TRBJ2-1, with D possibly matching TRBD1 (5 bases). This clonotype originated in a man between 25 and 39 years old in good health. CDR3 residues: CASSFSSGEQFF. CDR3 DNA sequence: TGTGCCAGCAGTTTCTCATCAGGGGAGCAGTTCTTC.